The entry that follows covers one T cell receptor (beta chain) sequence. The antigen is not known. Some clones are missing from TCRdb's copy, which holds only in-frame ones; the method was immunoSEQ multiplex PCR. The sample lists tens of thousands of clones, about nine tenths occurring once. The record originates from a study of T cells in tuberculosis. Study overall: In South Africa, adults with active tuberculosis were compared with IGRA-negative and latently infected IGRA-positive adolescents.

Study-wide findings and caveats: Smaller distances to GMM-specific TCRs suggested their expansion in active tuberculosis. Cases with active tuberculosis were adults, while controls were adolescents. Shorter CDR3-alpha in active tuberculosis partly drove smaller distances.

V dropped 9 bases and J dropped 3 bases, with 21 bases sitting between them. Germline assignment: CDR1 LNHDA and CDR2 SQIVND (reference sequence). The CDR3 is 16 residues long. This chain uses TRBV19 with TRBJ1-3; maybe TRBD1 (5 bases). Material: PBMCs. The clonotype was recovered from a donor aged 10-35 years with latent tuberculosis or without tuberculosis infection. In DNA form, the CDR3 reads TGTGCCAGCCAACGGTTGACAGACAAGCTTGGAAACACCATATATTTT. Translating it yields CASQRLTDKLGNTIYF.